The 19 T cell receptor beta chains in this list originate from one sample, sequenced in a study of radiation and T cells in renal cell carcinoma. Assay: immunoSEQ multiplex PCR; the TCRdb copy retains only in-frame clones and omits some. The sample carries some 100,000 clones, 70% to 85% recorded once. Time point given: blood 4 weeks post-SBRT, at nephrectomy. Treatment reported: 15 Gy SBRT to primary tumor, nephrectomy 4 weeks later. The sequencing here drew on blood, taken from a patient whose treatment included radiotherapy and nephrectomy. Every receptor here comes from a man aged 60-69 years with renal cell carcinoma.

CDR3 residues: CASSFAETQYF. CDR3 nucleotides: TGTGCCAGCAGCTTTGCGGAGACCCAGTACTTC. The chain recombines TRBV13 with TRBJ2-5, with unresolved D. Germline values: CDR1 PRHDT, CDR2 FYEKMQ (reference sequence). CDR3 size: 11 residues. The V gene lost 3 bases and the J gene lost 5 bases, with 4 bases spanning the gap.

Concerning this clone: Distinct nucleotide sequences in the sample also encode this CDR3. The rearrangement joins TRBV27 to TRBJ2-7; D not resolved. CDR3 length: 11 amino acids. Germline V lookup: CDR1 MNHEY, CDR2 SMNVEV (reference sequence). V lost 4 bases, J lost 4 bases, and 5 bases lay in between. For the CDR3, the DNA is TGTGCCAGCAGTTCCCATTACGAGCAGTACTTC. Its translation is CASSSHYEQYF.

The V gene is TRBV5-6, the J gene TRBJ2-2; either TRBD1 or TRBD2 may fit D (5 bases each). Trimming took 0 bases from V and 5 from J, leaving 11 bases between them. This CDR3 contains 15 residues. Germline V gives CDR1 SGHDT, CDR2 YYEEEE. CDR3 sequence (DNA): TGTGCCAGCAGCTTGGTACCGGGACGGACCGGGGAGCTGTTTTTT. As protein: CASSLVPGRTGELFF. Together with reference TRBV5-6 and TRBJ2-2, the CDR3 gives the full variable domain: DAGVTQSPTHLIKTRGQQVTLRCSPKSGHDTVSWYQQALGQGPQFIFQYYEEEERQRGNFPDRFSGHQFPNYSSELNVNALLLGDSALYLCASSLVPGRTGELFFGEGSRLTVL.

The chain recombines TRBV6-6 with TRBJ2-3; D unresolved. The V gene's germline CDR1 is MNHNY and CDR2 SVGAGI (reference sequence). The V end lost 4 bases, the J end lost 5 bases, and 13 bases lay between the germline ends. The CDR3 sequence is 14 residues long. CDR3 protein: CASSSLTSGDTQYF. The CDR3 coding sequence is TGTGCCAGCAGTTCCTTAACCTCAGGAGATACGCAGTATTTT.

J is TRBJ1-6 and V is TRBV27; 7 nucleotides agree with TRBD1. Per germline, CDR1 MNHEY and CDR2 SMNVEV (reference sequence). The CDR3 has 16 amino acids. The V segment lost 6 bases and the J segment 0 bases; nucleotides outside the gene matches: 5. CDR3 sequence: CASSGTASSYNSPLHF. CDR3 sequence (DNA): TGTGCCAGCAGCGGGACAGCGAGCTCCTATAATTCACCCCTCCACTTT.

V usage is TRBV10-1 and J usage is TRBJ2-4, with D possibly matching TRBD2 (6 bases). Trimming pared 11 bases from V and 8 bases from J, leaving 22 bases between. The germline gives CDR1 WNHNN, CDR2 SYGVQD (reference sequence). The CDR3 consists of 14 residues. The CDR3 loop is CAPVASGGKDIQYF. For the CDR3, the DNA is TGCGCCCCCGTCGCAAGTGGGGGGAAGGACATTCAGTACTTC.

The chain recombines TRBV6-1 with TRBJ2-5; 9 nucleotides line up with TRBD2. The J call may not be correct, given that the DNA end is closer to TRBJ2-7. The CDR3 contains 15 residues. CDR1 is MNHNS and CDR2 is SASEGT in the germline V gene. CDR3 residues: CASSDLAGKNYEQYF. The CDR3 DNA follows: TGTGCCAGCAGTGACCTAGCGGGAAAAAACTACGAGCAGTACTTC.

The rearrangement joins TRBV30 to TRBJ2-2; D possibly uses TRBD1 or TRBD2 (5 bases each). This CDR3 is 13 amino acids long. Trimming pared 5 bases from V and 4 bases from J, leaving 11 bases between. Per germline, CDR1 GTSNPN and CDR2 SVGIG (reference sequence). The CDR3 protein is CAWAAGSTGELFF. Here the CDR3 DNA reads TGTGCCTGGGCGGCAGGGAGCACCGGGGAGCTGTTTTTT. The whole variable domain, filled in from reference TRBV30 and TRBJ2-2, reads SQTIHQWPATLVQPVGSPLSLECTVEGTSNPNLYWYRQAAGRGLQLLFYSVGIGQISSEVPQNLSASRPQDRQFILSSKKLLLSDSGFYLCAWAAGSTGELFFGEGSRLTVL.

This chain uses TRBV7-9 with TRBJ2-7; either TRBD1 or TRBD2 may fit D (5 bases each). The CDR3 consists of 13 residues. V was trimmed by 1 base and J by 6 bases, leaving 10 bases between them. Per the germline V gene, CDR1 is SEHNR and CDR2 is FQNEAQ (reference sequence). CDR3 amino acids: CASSLVEGSEQYF. CDR3 nucleotides: TGTGCCAGCAGCTTAGTTGAGGGGAGCGAGCAGTACTTC.

The chain couples TRBV29-1 to TRBJ1-2; unclear D gene. V lost 8 bases, J lost 8 bases, and 24 bases lay in between. This CDR3 region has 14 residues. CDR1 is SQVTM, CDR2 ANQGSEA, per germline. The CDR3 region is CSTLPFRAVGGYTF. DNA of the CDR3: TGCAGCACTCTTCCTTTCCGGGCAGTGGGAGGCTACACCTTC. Drawing the rest from reference TRBV29-1 and TRBJ1-2, the complete variable domain is SAVISQKPSRDICQRGTSLTIQCQVDSQVTMMFWYRQQPGQSLTLIATANQGSEATYESGFVIDKFPISRPNLTFSTLTVSNMSPEDSSIYLCSTLPFRAVGGYTFGSGTRLTVV.

The gene calls are TRBV5-6 and TRBJ2-4; 8 bases fit TRBD2. The CDR3 extends over 15 amino acids. Germline-derived CDR1 and CDR2 are SGHDT and YYEEEE. V shed 1 base, J shed 10 bases, and the junction held 10 bases outside the gene matches. CDR3 sequence: CASSLYMVGLGIQYF. The CDR3 region has the DNA TGTGCCAGCAGCTTGTATATGGTGGGACTAGGGATTCAGTACTTC.

This chain uses TRBV29-1 with TRBJ1-3; D unresolved. CDR1 and CDR2 (germline): SQVTM, ANQGSEA. CDR3 size: 11 residues. CDR3 amino acids: CIGGNGNTIYF. Here the CDR3 DNA reads TGCATTGGTGGAAATGGAAACACCATATATTTT.

Here the CDR3 DNA reads TGCAGCGTTGAAGATCCTTTCCCGCGACTAGCGGGAGGTTCCTACAATGAGCAGTTCTTC. Translated: CSVEDPFPRLAGGSYNEQFF. The gene calls are TRBV29-1 and TRBJ2-1, with 13 positions matching TRBD2. The CDR3 covers 20 residues. Germline V gene sequence: CDR1 SQVTM, CDR2 ANQGSEA. V lost 0 bases and J lost 1; bases outside the gene matches: 12.

By sample fraction, this clone is medium-sized. The genes are TRBV6-5 and TRBJ1-1; unclear D gene. This CDR3 region has 12 residues. V lost 7 bases, J lost 1 base, and 7 bases lay in between. Germline values: CDR1 MNHEY, CDR2 SVGAGI. Here the CDR3 reads CASNRPNTEAFF. In DNA form, the CDR3 reads TGTGCCAGCAATCGACCGAACACTGAAGCTTTCTTT.

This rearrangement joins TRBV19 to TRBJ1-2; TRBD1 matches at 7 bases. J lost 2 bases, V lost 5 bases, and 11 bases had no gene match. CDR3 length: 16 residues. CDR1 is LNHDA and CDR2 is SQIVND in the germline V gene (reference sequence). As DNA, the CDR3 is TGTGCCAGTAGTGAATCACCCGGGACAGCCAACTATGGCTACACCTTC. It codes for CASSESPGTANYGYTF.

This clone appeared many times. V is TRBV7-9 and J is TRBJ2-2; a weak D match, TRBD2 (5 bases). V was cut by 4 bases and J by 7 bases, with 19 bases left in between. The germline CDR1 and CDR2 sequences are SEHNR and FQNEAQ (reference sequence). The CDR3 totals 16 residues. The CDR3 bases are TGTGCCAGCAGCTCTATTCGACCCAGCGGCAGCGGGGAGCTGTTTTTT. Encoded protein: CASSSIRPSGSGELFF. Variable domain in full (rest from reference TRBV7-9 and TRBJ2-2): DTGVSQNPRHKITKRGQNVTFRCDPISEHNRLYWYRQTLGQGPEFLTYFQNEAQLEKSRLLSDRFSAERPKGSFSTLEIQRTEQGDSAMYLCASSSIRPSGSGELFFGEGSRLTVL.

The chain recombines TRBV7-9 with TRBJ1-3, with D uncertain. V was trimmed by 4 bases and J by 8 bases, leaving 9 bases between them. The CDR3 totals 12 residues. The germline gives CDR1 SEHNR, CDR2 FQNEAQ (reference sequence). The CDR3 spells CASSSRVHTIYF. For the CDR3, the DNA is TGTGCCAGCAGCTCAAGGGTACACACCATATATTTT.

The J gene is TRBJ2-3, the V gene TRBV11-1; TRBD1 matches at 7 bases. The CDR3 runs 16 residues. CDR1 and CDR2 (germline): SGHAT, FQDESV (reference sequence). J lost 0 bases, V lost 6 bases, and 9 bases had no gene match. CDR3 sequence: CASSLWTGLSTDTQYF. CDR3 in DNA: TGTGCCAGCAGTTTATGGACAGGTCTTAGCACAGATACGCAGTATTTT.

V is TRBV5-4 and J is TRBJ1-4; 9 nucleotides agree with TRBD1. V shed 4 bases, J shed 3 bases, and the junction held 7 bases outside the gene matches. The V gene's germline CDR1 is SGHNT and CDR2 YYREEE (reference sequence). The CDR3 is 16 residues long. CDR3 bases: TGTGCCAGCAGCCGAGGACAGGGGTCAGCTAATGAAAAACTGTTTTTT. Its translation: CASSRGQGSANEKLFF.